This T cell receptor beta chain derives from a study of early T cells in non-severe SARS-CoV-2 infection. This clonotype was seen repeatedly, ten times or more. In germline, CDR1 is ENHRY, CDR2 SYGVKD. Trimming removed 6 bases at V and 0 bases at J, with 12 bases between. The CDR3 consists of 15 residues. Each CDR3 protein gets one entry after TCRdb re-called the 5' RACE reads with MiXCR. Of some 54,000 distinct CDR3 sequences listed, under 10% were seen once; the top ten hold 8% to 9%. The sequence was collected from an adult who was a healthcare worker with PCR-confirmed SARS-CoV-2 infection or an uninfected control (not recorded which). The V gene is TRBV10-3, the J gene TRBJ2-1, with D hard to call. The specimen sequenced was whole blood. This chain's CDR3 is CAISDELSSYNEQFF. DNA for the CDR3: TGTGCCATCAGCGACGAGTTAAGCTCCTACAATGAGCAGTTCTTC.